The rows below give T cell receptor beta chains drawn from one sample of a study of T cell responses to AZD1222 COVID-19 vaccine. The repertoire was sequenced with immunoSEQ multiplex PCR; TCRdb's copy has only in-frame clones and lacks some. The table includes some 200,000 clones, around 92% detected once. The sample in question was peripheral blood, obtained on day 0 of AZD1222 vaccination. The source of these receptors is an adult in good health. Each CDR3 is given with its conserved first and last residue. A D gene is named only where the DNA matches it firmly.

j_gene: TRBJ1-2; v_gene: TRBV4-1; len: 13; d_gene: .; CDR3aa: CASSQEGGGGYTF
j_gene: TRBJ1-2; v_gene: TRBV7-2; len: 18; d_gene: TRBD1; CDR3aa: CASSLADRGHTRGYGYTF
j_gene: TRBJ1-1; v_gene: TRBV30; len: 14; d_gene: TRBD1; CDR3aa: CAWRWARGYTEAFF
j_gene: TRBJ2-5; v_gene: TRBV27; len: 12; d_gene: .; CDR3aa: CASSRGRETQYF
j_gene: TRBJ1-1; v_gene: TRBV19; len: 13; d_gene: .; CDR3aa: CASTMGGLAEAFF
j_gene: TRBJ2-7; v_gene: TRBV7-9; len: 16; d_gene: .; CDR3aa: CASSFNPRRGEYEQYF
j_gene: TRBJ1-5; v_gene: TRBV19; len: 15; d_gene: .; CDR3aa: CASSIGGYSNQPQHF
j_gene: TRBJ1-1; v_gene: TRBV6-5; len: 13; d_gene: .; CDR3aa: CASSRSGGTEAFF
j_gene: TRBJ1-2; v_gene: TRBV5-8; len: 12; d_gene: .; CDR3aa: CASSPRNYGYTF
j_gene: TRBJ2-6; v_gene: TRBV2; len: 16; d_gene: .; CDR3aa: CASIPGPSSGANVLTF
j_gene: TRBJ2-1; v_gene: TRBV10-3; len: 16; d_gene: .; CDR3aa: CAINIRDTTNYNEQFF
j_gene: TRBJ1-2; v_gene: TRBV7-2; len: 14; d_gene: .; CDR3aa: CASSLYRELYGYTF
j_gene: TRBJ2-1; v_gene: TRBV5-1; len: 12; d_gene: .; CDR3aa: CASSLGSNEQFF
j_gene: TRBJ1-4; v_gene: TRBV28; len: 13; d_gene: .; CDR3aa: CASSLSRAEKLFF
j_gene: TRBJ2-3; v_gene: TRBV28; len: 13; d_gene: .; CDR3aa: CASNLRGPDTQYF
j_gene: TRBJ1-1; v_gene: TRBV18; len: 16; d_gene: .; CDR3aa: CASSPIGGTANTEAFF
j_gene: TRBJ2-5; v_gene: TRBV5-5; len: 16; d_gene: TRBD1; CDR3aa: CASSGKGQGAKETQYF
j_gene: TRBJ1-1; v_gene: TRBV7-9; len: 14; d_gene: TRBD1; CDR3aa: CASSRTGLNTEAFF
j_gene: TRBJ2-2; v_gene: TRBV7-8; len: 12; d_gene: .; CDR3aa: CASSRVAGELFF
j_gene: TRBJ2-5; v_gene: TRBV3-1/TRBV3-2; len: 12; d_gene: .; CDR3aa: CASSDGEETQYF
j_gene: TRBJ1-2; v_gene: TRBV12-3/TRBV12-4; len: 13; d_gene: .; CDR3aa: CASSGGTNYGYTF
j_gene: TRBJ1-6; v_gene: TRBV7-8; len: 18; d_gene: TRBD1; CDR3aa: CASRPGGLPSSYNSPLHF
j_gene: TRBJ1-1; v_gene: TRBV18; len: 13; d_gene: .; CDR3aa: CASSGQLNTEAFF
j_gene: TRBJ1-2; v_gene: TRBV5-4; len: 13; d_gene: TRBD1; CDR3aa: CASRPRGGNGYTF
j_gene: TRBJ1-2; v_gene: TRBV5-4; len: 16; d_gene: .; CDR3aa: CASSPTGEISDYGYTF
j_gene: TRBJ2-3; v_gene: TRBV3-1/TRBV3-2; len: 15; d_gene: .; CDR3aa: CASSQDPVLTDTQYF